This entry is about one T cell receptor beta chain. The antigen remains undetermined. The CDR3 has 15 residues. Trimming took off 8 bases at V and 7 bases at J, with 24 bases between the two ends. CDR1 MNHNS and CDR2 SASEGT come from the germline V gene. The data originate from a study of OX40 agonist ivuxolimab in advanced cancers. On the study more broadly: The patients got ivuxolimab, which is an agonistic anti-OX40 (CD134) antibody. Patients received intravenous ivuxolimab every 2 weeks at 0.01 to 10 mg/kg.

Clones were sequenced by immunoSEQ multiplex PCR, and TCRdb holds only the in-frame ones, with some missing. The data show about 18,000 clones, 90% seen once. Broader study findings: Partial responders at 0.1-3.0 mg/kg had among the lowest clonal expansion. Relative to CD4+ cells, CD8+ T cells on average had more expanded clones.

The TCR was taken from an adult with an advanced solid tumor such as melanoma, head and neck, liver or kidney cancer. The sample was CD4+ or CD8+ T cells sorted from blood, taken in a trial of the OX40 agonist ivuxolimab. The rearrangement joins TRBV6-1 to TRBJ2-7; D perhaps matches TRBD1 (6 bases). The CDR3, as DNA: TGTGCCAGCTCTTACCGGGACACCTTTTTGGGTGAGCAGTACTTC. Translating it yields CASSYRDTFLGEQYF.